The rows below give T cell receptor beta chains drawn from one sample of a study of OX40 agonist ivuxolimab in advanced cancers. Measured with immunoSEQ multiplex PCR; TCRdb has only the in-frame clones, and not every one. The sample lists about 19,000 clones; 70% to 90% were seen once. The sample here was CD4+ or CD8+ T cells sorted from blood, taken in a trial of the OX40 agonist ivuxolimab. These receptors were taken from an adult with an advanced solid tumor such as melanoma, head and neck, liver or kidney cancer. Each CDR3 is given with its conserved first and last residue. The D gene is left open where the match is weak. Clone size is given for some rows only: seen once, a few or many times, or a class if the clone is expanded.

V gene: TRBV4-3; clone size: NA; J gene: TRBJ2-2; D gene: NA; CDR3 DNA: TGCGCCAGCAGCCAAGAGGAGTCCAGGGGTAGCACCGGGGAGCTGTTTTTT; CDR3 protein: CASSQEESRGSTGELFF
V gene: TRBV5-4; clone size: NA; J gene: TRBJ2-7; D gene: TRBD2; CDR3 DNA: TGTGCCAGCAGCTTTACCTCTGGGGGACTAGGAATTAGGGAGCAGTACTTC; CDR3 protein: CASSFTSGGLGIREQYF
V gene: TRBV5-1; clone size: NA; J gene: TRBJ1-2; D gene: TRBD1; CDR3 DNA: TGCGCCAGCAGCCCCAATGACAGGGCCCCAAATGGCTACACCTTC; CDR3 protein: CASSPNDRAPNGYTF
V gene: TRBV6-5; clone size: NA; J gene: TRBJ1-5; D gene: NA; CDR3 DNA: TGTGCCACCGCCATTCTTCAGCCCCAGCATTTT; CDR3 protein: CATAILQPQHF
V gene: TRBV2; clone size: NA; J gene: TRBJ2-1; D gene: TRBD1; CDR3 DNA: TGTGCCAGCAGTGTCGACAGGGGGAATGAGCAGTTCTTC; CDR3 protein: CASSVDRGNEQFF
V gene: TRBV14; clone size: NA; J gene: TRBJ1-6; D gene: NA; CDR3 DNA: TGTGCCAGCAGCCACGGGGTTCTGTCACCCCTCCACTTT; CDR3 protein: CASSHGVLSPLHF
V gene: TRBV11-3; clone size: NA; J gene: TRBJ1-1; D gene: NA; CDR3 DNA: TGTGCCAGCAGTAGAGGGTTTGCGAACACTGAAGCTTTCTTT; CDR3 protein: CASSRGFANTEAFF
V gene: TRBV7-9; clone size: NA; J gene: TRBJ1-1; D gene: NA; CDR3 DNA: TGTGCCAGCAGCTTATCCGGCTTTCCCCGGTTGGCTTTCTTT; CDR3 protein: CASSLSGFPRLAFF
V gene: TRBV2; clone size: NA; J gene: TRBJ2-7; D gene: NA; CDR3 DNA: TGTGCCAGCAGCGATGGACAGAAGATAAAGTACTTC; CDR3 protein: CASSDGQKIKYF
V gene: TRBV5-4; clone size: NA; J gene: TRBJ2-2; D gene: TRBD1; CDR3 DNA: TGTGCCAGCAGCTTGTTCGGACAGGGGAAAACCGGGGAGCTGTTTTTT; CDR3 protein: CASSLFGQGKTGELFF
V gene: TRBV15; clone size: NA; J gene: TRBJ2-7; D gene: TRBD1; CDR3 DNA: TGTGCCACCAGCAGAAACAAGGGACAGATTCGTTACGAGCAGTACTTC; CDR3 protein: CATSRNKGQIRYEQYF
V gene: TRBV21-1; clone size: NA; J gene: TRBJ2-7; D gene: NA; CDR3 DNA: TGTGCCAGCAGATGTGGGACTCTCCCCCGCCACGAGCAGTACTTC; CDR3 protein: CASRCGTLPRHEQYF
V gene: TRBV2; clone size: NA; J gene: TRBJ1-1; D gene: NA; CDR3 DNA: TGTGCCAGCATCCAAGTGGGTTCTGAAGCTTTCTTT; CDR3 protein: CASIQVGSEAFF
V gene: TRBV20-1; clone size: once; J gene: TRBJ2-3; D gene: NA; CDR3 DNA: TGCAGTGCTAGAGCGGGAGATACGCAGTATTTT; CDR3 protein: CSARAGDTQYF
V gene: TRBV4-1; clone size: NA; J gene: TRBJ1-2; D gene: TRBD1; CDR3 DNA: TGCGCCAGCAGCCCCGGACAGGGGTCCGTAGGCTACACCTTC; CDR3 protein: CASSPGQGSVGYTF
V gene: TRBV14; clone size: NA; J gene: TRBJ2-7; D gene: TRBD1; CDR3 DNA: TGTGCCAGCAGCCAAGTCAGGGGGCCCTACGAGCAGTACTTC; CDR3 protein: CASSQVRGPYEQYF
V gene: TRBV18; clone size: NA; J gene: TRBJ2-3; D gene: TRBD1; CDR3 DNA: TGTGCCAGCTCACGAACCGGGACAGGGGGCTTGGATACGCAGTATTTT; CDR3 protein: CASSRTGTGGLDTQYF
V gene: TRBV2; clone size: NA; J gene: TRBJ2-7; D gene: TRBD2; CDR3 DNA: TGTGCCAGCATACGGCGGGAGCTTTACGAGCAGTACTTC; CDR3 protein: CASIRRELYEQYF
V gene: TRBV18; clone size: NA; J gene: TRBJ2-3; D gene: NA; CDR3 DNA: TGTGCCAGCTCAATGGTAGGAAAGGGCAATGGAGATACGCAGTATTTT; CDR3 protein: CASSMVGKGNGDTQYF
V gene: TRBV2; clone size: NA; J gene: TRBJ2-5; D gene: TRBD1; CDR3 DNA: TGTGCCAGCAGTACAGGGGGAATCCAGGAGACCCAGTACTTC; CDR3 protein: CASSTGGIQETQYF
V gene: TRBV19; clone size: NA; J gene: TRBJ1-4; D gene: NA; CDR3 DNA: TGTGCCAGTAGCGATCACGGGGGAGTTAATGAAAAACTGTTTTTT; CDR3 protein: CASSDHGGVNEKLFF
V gene: TRBV9; clone size: once; J gene: TRBJ2-3; D gene: TRBD2; CDR3 DNA: TGTGCCAGCAGTCGTATTGGGGGGACTAGCGGCACAGATACGCAGTATTTT; CDR3 protein: CASSRIGGTSGTDTQYF
V gene: TRBV7-9; clone size: once; J gene: TRBJ2-1; D gene: NA; CDR3 DNA: TGTGCCAGCAGCTCCCCGTCTAGGGGTGAGCAGTTCTTC; CDR3 protein: CASSSPSRGEQFF
V gene: TRBV7-9; clone size: NA; J gene: TRBJ1-4; D gene: TRBD1; CDR3 DNA: TGTGCCAGCAGCTTGCGACAGGGGTTGGATGAAAAACTGTTTTTT; CDR3 protein: CASSLRQGLDEKLFF
V gene: TRBV5-4; clone size: NA; J gene: TRBJ2-5; D gene: TRBD1; CDR3 DNA: TGTGCCAGCAGCCCTCCGGGACAGGGGTCCGAGACCCAGTACTTC; CDR3 protein: CASSPPGQGSETQYF
V gene: TRBV9; clone size: NA; J gene: TRBJ2-7; D gene: NA; CDR3 DNA: TGTGCCAGCAGCGTAGTTGCTCAGACCTACGAGCAGTACTTC; CDR3 protein: CASSVVAQTYEQYF
V gene: TRBV19; clone size: NA; J gene: TRBJ2-7; D gene: TRBD2; CDR3 DNA: TGTGCCAGTAGTATGTATGCGGGAGCCCCACGCGAGCAGTACTTC; CDR3 protein: CASSMYAGAPREQYF
V gene: TRBV11-3; clone size: NA; J gene: TRBJ2-1; D gene: NA; CDR3 DNA: TGTGCCAGCAGCTCCACGCTATTTATTAAGCAGTTCTTC; CDR3 protein: CASSSTLFIKQFF
V gene: TRBV7-9; clone size: few; J gene: TRBJ1-1; D gene: NA; CDR3 DNA: TGTGCCAGCAGCTTTATGGGGAACACTGAAGCTTTCTTT; CDR3 protein: CASSFMGNTEAFF
V gene: TRBV6-1; clone size: NA; J gene: TRBJ2-7; D gene: TRBD2; CDR3 DNA: TGTGCCAGCAGTTCCGGGACTACCTACGAGCAGTACTTC; CDR3 protein: CASSSGTTYEQYF
V gene: TRBV11-3; clone size: NA; J gene: TRBJ2-5; D gene: TRBD2; CDR3 DNA: TGTGCCAGCAGCCGGGACTATTTTATCCAAGAGACCCAGTACTTC; CDR3 protein: CASSRDYFIQETQYF
V gene: TRBV7-2; clone size: NA; J gene: TRBJ2-6; D gene: NA; CDR3 DNA: TGTGCCAGCAGCTTTCGCTCTGGGGCCAACGTCCTGACTTTC; CDR3 protein: CASSFRSGANVLTF
V gene: TRBV9; clone size: NA; J gene: TRBJ2-3; D gene: NA; CDR3 DNA: TGTGCCAGCAGCGTCAGCCTACAGGCGGCAGATACGCAGTATTTT; CDR3 protein: CASSVSLQAADTQYF
V gene: TRBV18; clone size: NA; J gene: TRBJ1-3; D gene: TRBD1; CDR3 DNA: TGTGCCAGCTCACCCGGGACAGGGACGGACACCATATATTTT; CDR3 protein: CASSPGTGTDTIYF
V gene: TRBV11-2; clone size: few; J gene: TRBJ2-3; D gene: NA; CDR3 DNA: TGTGCCAGCAGCCCGACAAGGACTAGGGGGGTGACAGATACGCAGTATTTT; CDR3 protein: CASSPTRTRGVTDTQYF
V gene: TRBV11-2; clone size: NA; J gene: TRBJ2-3; D gene: TRBD2; CDR3 DNA: TGTGCCAGCAGCTTAGTTGGCGGGGGGTTGGATACGCAGTATTTT; CDR3 protein: CASSLVGGGLDTQYF
V gene: TRBV5-4; clone size: NA; J gene: TRBJ1-5; D gene: TRBD1; CDR3 DNA: TGTGCCAGCAGCCAACAGGACAGGGTCAATCAGCCCCAGCATTTT; CDR3 protein: CASSQQDRVNQPQHF
V gene: TRBV7-2; clone size: NA; J gene: TRBJ2-2; D gene: NA; CDR3 DNA: TGTGCCAGCAGCAGCTCCTACACCGGGGAGCTGTTTTTT; CDR3 protein: CASSSSYTGELFF
V gene: TRBV18; clone size: NA; J gene: TRBJ2-2; D gene: NA; CDR3 DNA: TGTGCCAGCTCACCGAGCACCACCGGGGAGCTGTTTTTT; CDR3 protein: CASSPSTTGELFF
V gene: TRBV2; clone size: NA; J gene: TRBJ1-5; D gene: NA; CDR3 DNA: TGTGCCAGCCAGGGCGGGGTAGGCACTCAGCCCCAGCATTTT; CDR3 protein: CASQGGVGTQPQHF
V gene: TRBV21-1; clone size: NA; J gene: TRBJ2-7; D gene: NA; CDR3 DNA: TGTGCCAGCAGGGGTTACGAGCAGTACTTC; CDR3 protein: CASRGYEQYF
V gene: TRBV11-1; clone size: NA; J gene: TRBJ1-4; D gene: NA; CDR3 DNA: TGTGCCAGCAGCCTTGCGCGGGGATCAGCAACTAATGAAAAACTGTTTTTT; CDR3 protein: CASSLARGSATNEKLFF
V gene: TRBV5-6; clone size: NA; J gene: TRBJ2-3; D gene: TRBD2; CDR3 DNA: TGTGCCAGCAGCTTGGAGACCGGGGGGAGCACAGATACGCAGTATTTT; CDR3 protein: CASSLETGGSTDTQYF
V gene: TRBV7-9; clone size: NA; J gene: TRBJ2-2; D gene: TRBD1; CDR3 DNA: TGTGCCAGCAGCTCGACAGGGTACACCGGGGAGCTGTTTTTT; CDR3 protein: CASSSTGYTGELFF
V gene: TRBV5-8; clone size: few; J gene: TRBJ1-5; D gene: TRBD1; CDR3 DNA: TGTGCCAGCAGCTTGGGGACAGGGGGCAATCAGCCCCAGCATTTT; CDR3 protein: CASSLGTGGNQPQHF
V gene: TRBV5-1; clone size: NA; J gene: TRBJ2-4; D gene: TRBD2; CDR3 DNA: TGCGCCAGCAGGGGACTAGCGGGAGTTGTGACGGGCGCAAACATTCAGTACTTC; CDR3 protein: CASRGLAGVVTGANIQYF
V gene: TRBV12-5; clone size: NA; J gene: TRBJ2-3; D gene: NA; CDR3 DNA: TGTGCTAGTGCCGGCGGGGAGTTTAGTACAGATACGCAGTATTTT; CDR3 protein: CASAGGEFSTDTQYF
V gene: TRBV27; clone size: NA; J gene: TRBJ2-1; D gene: TRBD2; CDR3 DNA: TGTGCCAGCCATAAGGGACTAGCGCCGAATGAGCAGTTCTTC; CDR3 protein: CASHKGLAPNEQFF